The present entry profiles one TCR beta chain with its context. This clone was counted a few times. No cognate antigen has been identified for it. Nothing much larger sits one base from this clone, and base qualities are not available. The sample holds other DNA sequences that translate to the same CDR3. The High Capacity cDNA Reverse Transcription Kit was used to reverse transcribe all of the isolated RNA, meaning that expressed TCRB transcripts were what got sequenced. Deep immunoSEQ sequencing was applied to naive, central memory and regulatory T cell samples, giving an average of about 3.4 million total reads per sample. Sorted cells were lysed in RLT buffer and RNA was extracted with DNase-treated RNeasy Micro or Mini kits, depending on cell number. To prevent cross-contamination, every cell subset was processed on its own, while patient and healthy donor samples were processed together. The immunoSEQ multiplex PCR was used to amplify TCRB sequences from cDNA, yielding 87-bp fragments that span the CDR3 region. Sequencing of the amplicons was performed on the Illumina HiSeq platform. The study's processing was this. PCR bias was computationally corrected using synthetic template baselines, reads within Hamming distance 2 were collapsed, and singletons that could not be merged were discarded. By aligning reads against IMGT, V, D and J genes, CDR3 length, and insertions or deletions at six rearrangement sites were assigned. Within each subset, clonotype counts were normalized to sorted cell number, after which true diversity and Gini coefficients were computed with the tcR R package. The overlap coefficient, calculated on TCRB nucleotide sequences, was used to measure repertoire sharing. As a proxy for the pre-selection repertoire, out-of-frame TCRB sequences from naive cells were analyzed. This immuneACCESS table, as held by TCRdb, lists in-frame sequences with V and J called but not all clones. Of the missing ones, under half trace to an unresolved V gene in checked studies; the others have no known cause. V and J calls and clone size are as listed in that table; D and trimming were resolved from the DNA. Present in this sample are more than 300,000 clones, roughly 15% of which were seen just once. The ten largest clones take up around 0.02% of the sample.

The sample is drawn from a study of beta chain features in type 1 diabetes (dated by TCRdb to the late 2010s). General notes on the study: Mean age, gender distribution, total cell number and subset yield did not differ between patients and healthy donors. Naive and central memory subsets were obtained from all 30 or so donors, but regulatory and stem cell-like memory subsets were isolated from only 8 patients and roughly 8 healthy donors. In the study, recently diagnosed type 1 diabetes patients and matched healthy donors were compared on the TCRB repertoires of their sorted circulating CD4+ T cell subsets. A total of roughly 100,000,000 sorted cells were examined across all samples, and the number of cells per subset was strongly correlated with RNA yield. Study-wide conclusions, independent of this receptor: HLA sub-analyses involved small numbers of individuals, so any influence of HLA type on TCRB rearrangement remained unresolved. The naive, central memory and regulatory TCRB repertoires appeared to resemble one another more closely among patients than among healthy donors. Because cDNA was sequenced instead of genomic DNA, activated cells with high expression could be over-represented, although the groups did not differ in activation or CD3 levels. PCR might favor shorter templates, but patient and control samples were amplified and corrected together, so any skew would affect both groups equally. At VDJ recombination sites, patients with type 1 diabetes made fewer insertions and deleted more nucleotides, a pattern implying thymic rearrangement abnormalities. Type 1 diabetes patients showed a moderate but significant shortening of TCRB CDR3 length in all four CD4+ subsets.

The CDR3 numbers 14 residues from cysteine through phenylalanine. Only the CDR3 DNA is retained, 42 bases long and in frame from the first base. Per the germline V gene, SGHRS is the CDR1 and YFSETQ is the CDR2. Trimming takes 0 bases off V and 2 bases off J; junction bases not matched to a gene: 1. Each donor gave one peripheral blood draw, averaging approximately 120 mL, which was collected into heparinised tubes. A BD FACSAria II was used to sort naive, central memory, regulatory and stem cell-like memory CD4+ T cells with a panel that included CD45RO, CCR7, CD25, CD127, CD95 and CD27. All sorted populations exceeded 95% purity. PBMCs were separated immediately by Lymphoprep density gradient centrifugation and were stained directly, without being cultured. So that batch effects would be minimized, each experiment stained and sorted samples in pairs, pairing one healthy donor with one patient.

The sample taken for sequencing was naive CD4+ T cells from blood. The meaning of the sample's cell subset or site label: true naive CD4+ T cells. Recombination linked TRBV5-1 to TRBJ2-5; the junction holds 7 bases that match TRBD1. The receptor comes from a woman aged 18-29 years in good health. The DNA sequence is as follows: TGCGCCAGCAGCTTGGGGACAGGTCAAGAGACCCAGTACTTC. It translates as CASSLGTGQETQYF.